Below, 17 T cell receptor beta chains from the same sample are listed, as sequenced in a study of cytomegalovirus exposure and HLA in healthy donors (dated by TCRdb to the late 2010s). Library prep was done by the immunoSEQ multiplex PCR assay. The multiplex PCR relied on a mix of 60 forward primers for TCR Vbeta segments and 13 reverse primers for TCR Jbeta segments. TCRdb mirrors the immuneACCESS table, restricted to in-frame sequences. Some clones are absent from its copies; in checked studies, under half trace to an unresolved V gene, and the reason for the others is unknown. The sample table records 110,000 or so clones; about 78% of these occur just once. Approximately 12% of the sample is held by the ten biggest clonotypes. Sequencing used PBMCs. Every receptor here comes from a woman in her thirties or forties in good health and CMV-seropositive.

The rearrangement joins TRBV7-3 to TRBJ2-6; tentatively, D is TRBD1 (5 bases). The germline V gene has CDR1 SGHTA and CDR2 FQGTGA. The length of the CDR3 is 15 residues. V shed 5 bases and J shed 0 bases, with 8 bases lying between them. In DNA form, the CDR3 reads TGTGCCAGCAGCCCAGGGTTCTCTGGGGCCAACGTCCTGACTTTC. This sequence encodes CASSPGFSGANVLTF.

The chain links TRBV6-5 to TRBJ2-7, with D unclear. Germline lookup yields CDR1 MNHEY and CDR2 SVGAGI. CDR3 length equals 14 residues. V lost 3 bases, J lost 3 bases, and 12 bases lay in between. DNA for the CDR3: TGTGCCAGCAGTTATGCCATCGGTGGCTACGAGCAGTACTTC. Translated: CASSYAIGGYEQYF.

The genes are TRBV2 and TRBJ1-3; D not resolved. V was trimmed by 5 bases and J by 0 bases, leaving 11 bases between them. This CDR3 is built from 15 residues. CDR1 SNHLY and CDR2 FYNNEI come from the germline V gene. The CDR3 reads CASSLGSLSGNTIYF. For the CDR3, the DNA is TGTGCCAGCAGTCTGGGCAGCCTCTCTGGAAACACCATATATTTT.

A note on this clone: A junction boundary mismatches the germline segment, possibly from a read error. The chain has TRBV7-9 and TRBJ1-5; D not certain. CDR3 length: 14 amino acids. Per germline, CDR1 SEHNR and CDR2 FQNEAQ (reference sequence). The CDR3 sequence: CSSSLSGSNQPQHF. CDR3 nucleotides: TGTTCCAGCAGCTTATCAGGTAGCAATCAGCCCCAGCATTTT.

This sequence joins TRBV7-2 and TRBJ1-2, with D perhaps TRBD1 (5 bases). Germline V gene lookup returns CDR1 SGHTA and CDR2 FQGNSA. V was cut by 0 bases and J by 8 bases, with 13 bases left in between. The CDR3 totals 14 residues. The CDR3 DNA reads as TGTGCCAGCAGCTTAGCGGGGGGGGTTGGCGGCTACACCTTC. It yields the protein CASSLAGGVGGYTF.

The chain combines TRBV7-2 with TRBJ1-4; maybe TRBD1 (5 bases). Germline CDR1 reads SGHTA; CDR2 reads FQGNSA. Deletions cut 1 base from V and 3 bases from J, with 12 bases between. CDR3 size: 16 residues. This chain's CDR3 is CASSLVVGRANEKLFF. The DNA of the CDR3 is TGTGCCAGCAGCTTAGTAGTGGGCAGGGCTAATGAAAAACTGTTTTTT.

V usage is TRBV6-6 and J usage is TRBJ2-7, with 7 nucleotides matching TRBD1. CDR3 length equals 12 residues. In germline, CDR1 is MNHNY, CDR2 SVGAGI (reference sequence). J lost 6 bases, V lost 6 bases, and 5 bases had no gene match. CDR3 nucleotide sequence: TGTGCCAGCAGACAGGGGAATGGCGAGCAGTACTTC. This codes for CASRQGNGEQYF.

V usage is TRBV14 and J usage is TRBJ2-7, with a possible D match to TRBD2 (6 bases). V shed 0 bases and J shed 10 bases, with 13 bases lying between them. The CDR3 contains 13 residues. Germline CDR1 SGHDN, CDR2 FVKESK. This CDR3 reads CASSQDPAGSQYF. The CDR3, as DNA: TGTGCCAGCAGCCAAGATCCTGCGGGGTCACAGTACTTC.

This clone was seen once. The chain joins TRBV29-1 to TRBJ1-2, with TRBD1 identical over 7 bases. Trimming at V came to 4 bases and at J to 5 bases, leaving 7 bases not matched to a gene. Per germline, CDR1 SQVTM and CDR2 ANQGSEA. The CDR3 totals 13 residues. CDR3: CSVGDREGYGYTF. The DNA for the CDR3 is TGCAGCGTTGGTGACAGGGAAGGGTATGGCTACACCTTC.

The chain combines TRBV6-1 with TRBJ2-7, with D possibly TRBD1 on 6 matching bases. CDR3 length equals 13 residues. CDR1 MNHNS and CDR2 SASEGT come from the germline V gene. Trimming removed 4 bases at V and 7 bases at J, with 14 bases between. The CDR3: CASSALFRGEQYF. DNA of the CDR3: TGTGCCAGCAGTGCCCTATTCAGGGGAGAGCAGTACTTC.

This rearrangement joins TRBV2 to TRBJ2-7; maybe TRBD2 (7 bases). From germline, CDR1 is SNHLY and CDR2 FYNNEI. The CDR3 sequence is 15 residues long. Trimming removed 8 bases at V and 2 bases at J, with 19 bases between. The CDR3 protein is CASHGMGGGPYEQYF. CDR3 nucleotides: TGTGCCAGCCACGGGATGGGGGGGGGCCCCTACGAGCAGTACTTC.

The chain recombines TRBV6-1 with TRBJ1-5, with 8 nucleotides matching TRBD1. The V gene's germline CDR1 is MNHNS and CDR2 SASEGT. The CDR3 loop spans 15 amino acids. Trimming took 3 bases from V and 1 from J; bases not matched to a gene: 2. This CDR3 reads CASSDPGGSNQPQHF. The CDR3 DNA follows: TGTGCCAGCAGTGATCCAGGGGGCAGCAATCAGCCCCAGCATTTT.

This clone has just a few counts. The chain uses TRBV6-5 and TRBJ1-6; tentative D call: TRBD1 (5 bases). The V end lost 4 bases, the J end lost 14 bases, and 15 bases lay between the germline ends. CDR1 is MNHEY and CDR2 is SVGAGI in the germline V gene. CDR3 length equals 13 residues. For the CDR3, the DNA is TGTGCCAGCAGTTGGGGCATCCATAACACCCTCCACTTT. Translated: CASSWGIHNTLHF.

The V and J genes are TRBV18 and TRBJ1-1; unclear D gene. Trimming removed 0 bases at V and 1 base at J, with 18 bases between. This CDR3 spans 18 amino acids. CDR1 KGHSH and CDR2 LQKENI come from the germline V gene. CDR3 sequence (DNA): TGTGCCAGCTCACCACCAATCTTCTCGAGGGAGGAGAACACTGAAGCTTTCTTT. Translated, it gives CASSPPIFSREENTEAFF.

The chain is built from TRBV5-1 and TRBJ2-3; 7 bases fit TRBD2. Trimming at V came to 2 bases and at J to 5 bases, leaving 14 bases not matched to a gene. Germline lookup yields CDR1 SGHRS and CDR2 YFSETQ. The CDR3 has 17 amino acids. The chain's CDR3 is CASSFTIKRGPGDTQYF. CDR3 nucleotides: TGCGCCAGCAGCTTTACTATTAAGCGGGGCCCTGGAGATACGCAGTATTTT.

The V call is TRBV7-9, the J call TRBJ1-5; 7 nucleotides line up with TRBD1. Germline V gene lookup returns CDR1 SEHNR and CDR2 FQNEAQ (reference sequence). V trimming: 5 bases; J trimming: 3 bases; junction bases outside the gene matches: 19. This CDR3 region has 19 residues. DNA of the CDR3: TGTGCCAGCAGCCGCCGAATAAGTTCCGGGACAGCAAACAATCAGCCCCAGCATTTT. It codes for CASSRRISSGTANNQPQHF.

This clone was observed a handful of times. The CDR3 DNA sequence: TGTGCCTGGAGTTATAAGGGGATGGCGTCCGGGGAGCTGTTTTTT. The encoded protein is CAWSYKGMASGELFF. The gene calls are TRBV30 and TRBJ2-2, with D maybe TRBD1 (5 bases). V shed 2 bases and J shed 6 bases, with 16 bases lying between them. Per the germline V gene, CDR1 is GTSNPN and CDR2 is SVGIG (reference sequence). The CDR3 extends over 15 amino acids.